The 16 T cell receptor beta chains listed next were all sequenced from one sample in a study of shared clonotypes between healthy human individuals. Sequencing was performed with immunoSEQ multiplex PCR; in TCRdb, only in-frame clones are kept and a portion is missing. The sample lists around 580,000 clones; 98% were seen once. CD45RO-negative, CCR7-positively selected cells formed the naive CD8 fraction, excluding terminally differentiated effector memory CD45RA+ cells. Sequencing was carried out using naive CD8+ T cells sorted from blood. The receptors were sampled from a man aged 25-45 years in good health.

The J gene is TRBJ2-7, the V gene TRBV2; D gene unclear. The CDR3 is 13 residues long. Trimming shortened V by 8 bases and J by 0 bases, and 11 bases separated the two germline ends. Germline V lookup: CDR1 SNHLY, CDR2 FYNNEI. For the CDR3, the DNA is TGTGCCAGCGGTGGTGGCAGCTCCTACGAGCAGTACTTC. Its translation: CASGGGSSYEQYF.

The rearrangement uses TRBV6-6 and TRBJ2-7; the D gene is possibly TRBD2 (6 bases). Germline V gene data show CDR1 as MNHNY and CDR2 as SVGAGI (reference sequence). V was shortened by 4 bases and J by 7 bases, with 14 bases between the two germline ends. The length of the CDR3 is 13 residues. The CDR3 here is CASSFPSREEQYF. The DNA for the CDR3 is TGTGCCAGCAGTTTCCCCTCGCGGGAAGAGCAGTACTTC.

The V call is TRBV7-8, the J call TRBJ2-7; D may match TRBD1 or TRBD2 (5 bases each). This CDR3 has 17 amino acids. Looked up from germline, CDR1 is SGHVS and CDR2 is FQNEAQ. Trimming took off 0 bases at V and 3 bases at J, with 18 bases between the two ends. In DNA, the CDR3 is TGTGCCAGCAGCTTAGCTGCCCTGGGGGTATTGGACTACGAGCAGTACTTC. Translation gives CASSLAALGVLDYEQYF. The full variable domain, rest sourced from reference TRBV7-8 and TRBJ2-7, is GAGVSQSPRYKVAKRGQDVALRCDPISGHVSLFWYQQALGQGPEFLTYFQNEAQLDKSGLPSDRFFAERPEGSVSTLKIQRTQQEDSAVYLCASSLAALGVLDYEQYFGPGTRLTVT.

The V call is TRBV6-5, the J call TRBJ2-1; no firm D call. This CDR3 is built from 15 residues. Germline CDR1 reads MNHEY; CDR2 reads SVGAGI. V was trimmed by 5 bases and J by 2 bases, leaving 13 bases between them. The CDR3 sequence is CASSPTLTAYNEQFF. DNA of the CDR3: TGTGCCAGCAGTCCGACTCTCACGGCCTACAATGAGCAGTTCTTC.

This chain uses TRBV5-1 with TRBJ1-5; D unclear. Trimming took 3 bases from V and 4 from J, leaving 17 bases between them. Germline CDR1 and CDR2: SGHRS and YFSETQ. The CDR3 totals 16 residues. The CDR3: CASSWDRVRANQPQHF. Here the CDR3 DNA reads TGCGCCAGCAGCTGGGATCGGGTTAGGGCGAATCAGCCCCAGCATTTT. The whole variable domain, remainder taken from reference TRBV5-1 and TRBJ1-5, is KAGVTQTPRYLIKTRGQQVTLSCSPISGHRSVSWYQQTPGQGLQFLFEYFSETQRNKGNFPGRFSGRQFSNSRSEMNVSTLELGDSALYLCASSWDRVRANQPQHFGDGTRLSIL.

In this sample, this clone turned up once. This chain connects TRBV7-6 to TRBJ2-5; unclear D gene. This CDR3 comprises 15 residues. Germline-derived CDR1 and CDR2 are SGHVS and FNYEAQ. Between the trimmed V and J ends, which lost 5 bases and 1 base, there was a span of 14 bases. In DNA, the CDR3 is TGTGCCAGCAGCGACCCCGTGTTTCGCCAAGAGACCCAGTACTTC. This translates into CASSDPVFRQETQYF. The whole variable domain, remainder taken from reference TRBV7-6 and TRBJ2-5, is GAGVSQSPRYKVTKRGQDVALRCDPISGHVSLYWYRQALGQGPEFLTYFNYEAQQDKSGLPNDRFSAERPEGSISTLTIQRTEQRDSAMYRCASSDPVFRQETQYFGPGTRLLVL.

The chain recombines TRBV7-9 with TRBJ1-4; the D gene is possibly TRBD1 (5 bases). CDR1 and CDR2 (germline): SEHNR, FQNEAQ (reference sequence). The CDR3 extends over 15 amino acids. The ends were cut back, 4 bases at V and 3 bases at J, with 12 bases in the middle. CDR3: CASSSIQVANEKLFF. Written as DNA, the CDR3 is TGTGCCAGCAGCTCGATACAGGTCGCTAATGAAAAACTGTTTTTT.

The chain employs TRBV6-1 and TRBJ1-2; D is perhaps TRBD1 (6 bases). V lost 3 bases, J lost 2 bases, and 13 bases lay in between. Germline CDR1 is MNHNS and CDR2 is SASEGT. There are 15 residues in the CDR3. As DNA, the CDR3 is TGTGCCAGCAGTGAGGATCTCACAGGGAACTATGGCTACACCTTC. Translation gives CASSEDLTGNYGYTF.

The chain carries TRBV19 and TRBJ2-3, with 10 bases aligning to TRBD2. The V gene's germline CDR1 is LNHDA and CDR2 SQIVND (reference sequence). Unmatched junction bases numbered 8, after V lost 5 bases and J lost 6 bases. The CDR3 consists of 15 residues. This CDR3 reads CASSPSAGGEDTQYF. Here the CDR3 DNA reads TGTGCCAGTAGTCCCTCAGCGGGAGGGGAGGATACGCAGTATTTT.

Worth noting for this clone: Other DNA sequences in the sample encode the same CDR3. The DNA for the CDR3 is TGCAGTGCTAGAGATTACACTGAAGCTTTCTTT. Protein product: CSARDYTEAFF. This chain joins TRBV20-1 and TRBJ1-1; D unclear. The CDR3 runs 11 residues. Germline CDR1 reads DFQATT; CDR2 reads SNEGSKA (reference sequence). The V and J ends lost 0 bases and 3 bases respectively, with 2 bases between them.

A single count supports this clone. This sequence joins TRBV5-1 and TRBJ2-7; D not resolved. The CDR3 loop spans 13 amino acids. The germline CDR1 and CDR2 sequences are SGHRS and YFSETQ. V was cut by 0 bases and J by 2 bases, with 6 bases left in between. The CDR3 DNA is TGCGCCAGCAGCTTGGCCACCACCTACGAGCAGTACTTC. Residues: CASSLATTYEQYF.

The chain joins TRBV7-2 to TRBJ2-6, with 9 nucleotides matching TRBD1. The CDR3 is 19 residues long. Germline values: CDR1 SGHTA, CDR2 FQGNSA. The junction had 13 bases not matched to a gene; V was cut back by 5 bases and J by 2 bases. The CDR3 region is CASSIHTGQGRPGANVLTF. CDR3 sequence (DNA): TGTGCCAGCAGCATACACACGGGACAGGGAAGGCCTGGGGCCAACGTCCTGACTTTC.

V and J are TRBV27 and TRBJ1-5; the D gene is possibly TRBD1 (6 bases). Germline V gene data show CDR1 as MNHEY and CDR2 as SMNVEV (reference sequence). V was trimmed by 5 bases and J by 5 bases, leaving 13 bases between them. The CDR3 sequence is 14 residues long. The CDR3 bases are TGTGCCAGCAGTATCCAGGGGAAGGATCAGCCCCAGCATTTT. Amino acids: CASSIQGKDQPQHF.

The V call is TRBV10-3, the J call TRBJ2-1; D perhaps matches TRBD2 (6 bases). V lost 7 bases and J lost 4, with 20 bases in between. CDR3 size: 16 residues. Germline V gives CDR1 ENHRY, CDR2 SYGVKD. CDR3 in amino acids: CAITQGSGVGYNEQFF. The CDR3 DNA reads TGTGCCATCACCCAAGGATCGGGAGTAGGTTACAATGAGCAGTTCTTC.

The rearrangement uses TRBV7-9 and TRBJ1-2, with TRBD1 matching over 8 bases. Germline V lookup: CDR1 SEHNR, CDR2 FQNEAQ (reference sequence). The CDR3 runs to 14 residues. J lost 6 bases, V lost 3 bases, and 6 bases had no gene match. The CDR3 sequence is CASSLMDRVDGYTF. The CDR3 DNA reads TGTGCCAGCAGCTTGATGGACAGGGTCGATGGCTACACCTTC.

The J gene is TRBJ2-7, the V gene TRBV7-9, with D tentatively TRBD1 or TRBD2 (5 bases each). Germline loops: CDR1 SEHNR, CDR2 FQNEAQ (reference sequence). The CDR3 has 12 amino acids. V lost 4 bases and J lost 6, with 10 bases in between. The CDR3 DNA reads as TGTGCCAGCAGCTACAAGGGACCCGAGCAGTACTTC. Its protein is CASSYKGPEQYF.